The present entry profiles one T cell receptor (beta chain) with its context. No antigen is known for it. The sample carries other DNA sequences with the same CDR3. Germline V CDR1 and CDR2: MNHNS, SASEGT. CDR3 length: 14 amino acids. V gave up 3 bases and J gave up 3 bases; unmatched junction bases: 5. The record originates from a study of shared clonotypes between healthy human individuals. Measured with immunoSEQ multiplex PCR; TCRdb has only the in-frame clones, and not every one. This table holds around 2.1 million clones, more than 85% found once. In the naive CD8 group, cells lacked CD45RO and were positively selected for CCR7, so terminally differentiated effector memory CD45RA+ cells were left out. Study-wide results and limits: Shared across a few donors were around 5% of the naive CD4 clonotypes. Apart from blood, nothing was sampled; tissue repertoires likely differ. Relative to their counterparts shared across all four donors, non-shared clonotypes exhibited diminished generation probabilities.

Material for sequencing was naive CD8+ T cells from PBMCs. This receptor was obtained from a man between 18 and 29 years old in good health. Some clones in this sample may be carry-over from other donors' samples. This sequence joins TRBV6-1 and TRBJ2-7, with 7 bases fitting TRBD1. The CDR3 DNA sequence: TGTGCCAGCAGTGAGACAGGGCCTGGCTACGAGCAGTACTTC. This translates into CASSETGPGYEQYF.